These T cell receptor beta chains were read from a single sample in a study of T cells after posttransplantation cyclophosphamide. Assay: immunoSEQ multiplex PCR; the TCRdb copy retains only in-frame clones and omits some. The sample records several thousand clones, about four fifths being singletons. Sequencing used PBMCs, obtained after an allogeneic stem cell transplant with a calcineurin inhibitor and methotrexate. The origin of the receptors is a male patient aged 40 to 50 who received an allogeneic stem cell transplant from an unrelated donor, was CMV-positive, and had chronic GVHD only. These T cells may partly come from the graft donor. CDR3s include the opening cysteine and the closing phenylalanine or tryptophan. A D gene is named only where the DNA matches it firmly. Not every row has a clone size; where given, it reads once, few, many or a size class.

j_call	clone_size	v_call	d_call	cdr3_aa	cdr3_nt
TRBJ1-1	.	TRBV5-1	TRBD1	CASSSQPGQLNTEAFF	TGCGCCAGCAGCTCACAGCCGGGACAGTTGAACACTGAAGCTTTCTTT
TRBJ2-3	.	TRBV9	.	CASSVATMAGSTDTQYF	TGTGCCAGCAGCGTAGCAACTATGGCGGGAAGCACAGATACGCAGTATTTT
TRBJ1-6	.	TRBV19	TRBD1	CATSRDSPSPLHF	TGTGCCACCAGCCGGGACAGTCCTTCTCCCCTCCACTTT
TRBJ1-2	.	TRBV7-9	TRBD1	CASSFGQGAEYGYTF	TGTGCCAGCAGCTTTGGACAGGGGGCGGAGTATGGCTACACCTTC
TRBJ2-1	.	TRBV7-9	.	CASRDGEDYNEQFF	TGTGCCAGCAGAGACGGGGAGGACTACAATGAGCAGTTCTTC
TRBJ2-7	.	TRBV15	TRBD1	CATSRGQGRDEQYF	TGTGCCACCAGCAGAGGACAGGGGCGGGACGAGCAGTACTTC
TRBJ2-7	.	TRBV27	.	CASSLGRTEQYF	TGTGCCAGCAGTCTGGGCAGAACCGAGCAGTACTTC
TRBJ2-7	.	TRBV5-6	.	CASRTGISSYEQYF	TGTGCCAGCAGGACCGGGATCAGCTCCTACGAGCAGTACTTC
TRBJ2-3	.	TRBV7-2	TRBD2	CASSLLTSGRAGTQYF	TGTGCCAGCAGCTTACTGACTAGCGGGAGGGCAGGTACGCAGTATTTT
TRBJ2-7	once	TRBV5-8	TRBD1	CASSGQGHLYEQYF	TGTGCCAGCAGCGGACAGGGGCACCTCTACGAGCAGTACTTC
TRBJ2-2	.	TRBV5-1	TRBD1	CASRKPGQGNTGELFF	TGCGCCAGCAGGAAACCGGGACAGGGGAACACCGGGGAGCTGTTTTTT
TRBJ2-3	.	TRBV10-2	TRBD2	CASTTSGRTDTQYF	TGCGCCAGCACGACTAGCGGGAGGACAGATACGCAGTATTTT
TRBJ1-6	.	TRBV18	TRBD1	CASSRSGTGANSPLHF	TGTGCCAGCTCCCGATCCGGGACAGGGGCCAATTCACCCCTCCACTTT
TRBJ2-3	.	TRBV29-1	.	CSSTQPGVDTQYF	TGCAGCTCGACCCAGCCGGGGGTGGATACGCAGTATTTT
TRBJ2-3	.	TRBV2	.	CASSAPGERTDTQYF	TGTGCCAGCAGTGCCCCAGGGGAAAGGACAGATACGCAGTATTTT
TRBJ1-1	.	TRBV2	.	CASSGSGAEAFF	TGTGCCAGCAGTGGGTCGGGGGCTGAAGCTTTCTTT
TRBJ2-1	.	TRBV30	.	CAWQSVRHTFYNEQFF	TGTGCCTGGCAATCGGTACGACATACGTTCTACAATGAGCAGTTCTTC
TRBJ1-1	.	TRBV6-4	TRBD1	CASSETGETEAFF	TGTGCCAGCAGTGAAACAGGGGAAACTGAAGCTTTCTTT
TRBJ2-7	.	TRBV7-6	TRBD1	CASSLGQGAYEQYF	TGTGCCAGCAGCTTAGGTCAGGGGGCTTACGAGCAGTACTTC
TRBJ1-2	few	TRBV10-3	.	CAISEPSGLDNYGYTF	TGTGCCATCAGTGAGCCATCAGGGTTAGACAACTATGGCTACACCTTC
TRBJ2-7	.	TRBV4-2	TRBD2	CASSQTSGVSSYEQYF	TGTGCCAGCAGCCAGACTAGCGGGGTAAGCTCCTACGAGCAGTACTTC
TRBJ1-1	.	TRBV7-3	TRBD1	CASSLDREHNTEAFF	TGTGCCAGCAGCTTAGACAGGGAGCATAACACTGAAGCTTTCTTT
TRBJ1-5	few	TRBV27	.	CASSSYRGQPQHF	TGTGCCAGCAGCTCCTATAGAGGGCAGCCCCAGCATTTT
TRBJ2-7	.	TRBV7-2	.	CASSHRDPSYEQYF	TGTGCCAGCAGCCACAGGGATCCCTCCTACGAGCAGTACTTC
TRBJ2-2	.	TRBV4-3	.	CASSRFQTARGGITGELFF	TGCGCCAGCAGCCGATTCCAAACCGCCAGGGGTGGGATCACCGGGGAGCTGTTTTTT
TRBJ2-2	.	TRBV4-1	TRBD1	CASSQAGTGPPGELFF	TGCGCCAGCAGCCAAGCCGGGACAGGCCCCCCCGGGGAGCTGTTTTTT
TRBJ2-2	.	TRBV7-3	.	CASSFRGSGELFF	TGTGCCAGCAGCTTCAGGGGTTCCGGGGAGCTGTTTTTT
TRBJ2-5	.	TRBV29-1	.	CSAERGLRETQYF	TGCAGCGCCGAACGGGGGTTGAGGGAGACCCAGTACTTC
TRBJ2-1	.	TRBV9	.	CASSSGQGGYNEQFF	TGTGCCAGCAGCTCCGGACAGGGAGGGTACAATGAGCAGTTCTTC
TRBJ2-7	.	TRBV18	.	CASSAESGSLAYEQYF	TGTGCCAGCTCAGCCGAGTCGGGTTCCCTAGCCTACGAGCAGTACTTC
TRBJ2-5	.	TRBV6-6	TRBD2	CASSVYYSGGQETQYF	TGTGCCAGCAGTGTCTACTATAGCGGGGGGCAAGAGACCCAGTACTTC
TRBJ2-1	.	TRBV6-1	.	CASSEATHTATKLAISYSEQFF	TGTGCCAGCAGTGAAGCGACGCACACTGCAACTAAGCTAGCAATTTCGTACTCGGAGCAGTTCTTC
TRBJ2-1	.	TRBV30	TRBD2	CAWVAGIYNEQFF	TGTGCCTGGGTAGCGGGCATCTACAATGAGCAGTTCTTC
TRBJ1-2	.	TRBV5-4	.	CASSFNTHHGYTF	TGTGCCAGCAGCTTCAACACCCACCATGGCTACACCTTC
TRBJ2-3	.	TRBV6-1	TRBD2	CANSGLAGGTDTQYF	TGTGCCAACTCGGGACTAGCGGGTGGCACAGATACGCAGTATTTT
TRBJ1-4	few	TRBV2	TRBD1	CASSKPGQRNEKLFF	TGTGCCAGCAGTAAGCCGGGACAGCGTAATGAAAAACTGTTTTTT
TRBJ2-1	.	TRBV19	TRBD2	CASSNRGGDEQFF	TGTGCCAGTAGTAACCGGGGGGGCGATGAGCAGTTCTTC
TRBJ2-5	once	TRBV7-9	TRBD1	CASSPGTGYQETQYF	TGTGCCAGCAGCCCCGGGACAGGCTACCAAGAGACCCAGTACTTC
TRBJ2-7	.	TRBV6-1	TRBD1	CASSLRQGTLGEQYF	TGTGCCAGCAGCCTTCGACAGGGGACCCTTGGAGAGCAGTACTTC
TRBJ2-1	.	TRBV10-1	TRBD1	CASSELMGQGDEQFF	TGCGCCAGCAGTGAGCTTATGGGACAGGGGGATGAGCAGTTCTTC
TRBJ1-1	.	TRBV9	TRBD1	CASSDMSGTGPTEAFF	TGTGCCAGCAGCGACATGTCCGGGACAGGGCCCACTGAAGCTTTCTTT
TRBJ2-7	.	TRBV27	.	CASSLGPHAYEQYF	TGTGCCAGCAGTTTAGGGCCTCACGCCTACGAGCAGTACTTC
TRBJ1-2	.	TRBV5-4	.	CASSPETFLNYGYTF	TGTGCCAGCAGCCCTGAGACATTCCTTAACTATGGCTACACCTTC
TRBJ2-7	.	TRBV5-1	TRBD2	CASSLELRELSYEQYF	TGCGCCAGCAGCTTGGAGCTGCGGGAGCTCTCCTACGAGCAGTACTTC
TRBJ1-6	.	TRBV25-1	.	CASSLQGWNSPLHF	TGTGCCAGCAGCCTACAGGGATGGAATTCACCCCTCCACTTT
TRBJ2-1	.	TRBV5-1	.	CASKRELGSYNEQFF	TGCGCCAGCAAAAGAGAACTAGGCTCCTACAATGAGCAGTTCTTC
TRBJ2-2	.	TRBV30	TRBD1	CAWSVIGQGTGELFF	TGTGCCTGGAGTGTAATCGGACAGGGGACCGGGGAGCTGTTTTTT
TRBJ2-1	once	TRBV5-1	.	CASSLGWGRNEQFF	TGCGCCAGCAGCTTGGGATGGGGCCGGAATGAGCAGTTCTTC
TRBJ2-5	.	TRBV5-1	.	CASSLASRVQETQYF	TGCGCCAGCAGCTTGGCCTCCCGGGTCCAAGAGACCCAGTACTTC
TRBJ1-1	.	TRBV6-5	.	CASSPTGRNTEAFF	TGTGCCAGCAGCCCGACAGGAAGGAACACTGAAGCTTTCTTT
TRBJ1-1	few	TRBV19	TRBD1	CASSRDRSNTEAFF	TGTGCCAGTAGCCGGGACAGGTCGAACACTGAAGCTTTCTTT
TRBJ2-7	.	TRBV11-2	.	CASSLVRGYEQYF	TGTGCCAGCAGCTTAGTCAGGGGCTACGAGCAGTACTTC
TRBJ1-4	.	TRBV5-1	.	CASSLGQGFSEKLFF	TGCGCCAGCAGCTTGGGGCAGGGTTTTTCCGAAAAACTGTTTTTT
TRBJ1-5	.	TRBV2	.	CASSEAHLSNQPQHF	TGTGCCAGCAGTGAAGCACACCTTAGCAATCAGCCCCAGCATTTT
TRBJ2-2	.	TRBV12-5	.	CASGFRDTNTGELFF	TGTGCTAGTGGTTTTCGGGACACCAACACCGGGGAGCTGTTTTTT
TRBJ2-1	.	TRBV4-3	.	CASSPDTSSYNEQFF	TGCGCCAGCAGCCCTGACACTAGCTCCTACAATGAGCAGTTCTTC
TRBJ2-7	.	TRBV6-5	.	CASSYSRRRQNHEQYF	TGTGCCAGCAGTTACTCCCGACGGAGACAGAACCACGAGCAGTACTTC
TRBJ1-2	once	TRBV6-5	TRBD1	CASSWGQGAGGYTF	TGTGCCAGCAGTTGGGGACAGGGGGCGGGTGGCTACACCTTC
TRBJ1-1	few	TRBV6-1	TRBD1	CASSEHLDGTAAFF	TGTGCCAGCAGTGAACATCTCGACGGGACAGCGGCTTTCTTT
TRBJ2-1	.	TRBV4-3	TRBD2	CASSQEWRSSGHNEQFF	TGCGCCAGCAGCCAAGAATGGAGGTCTAGCGGGCACAATGAGCAGTTCTTC